This TCR beta chain was captured by sequencing in a study of tumor-infiltrating lymphocytes in primary liver carcinoma. Whole-study results and caveats: Tumor-adjacent and tumor-blood pairs shared less of their repertoires than tumor region pairs shared.

The study co-extracted DNA and RNA from around 18-30 mg of unsorted bulk tissue. Concerning this clonotype: Its specificity is not known. Its ends do not fully match the called genes, so a read error is possible.

Total RNA (roughly 530 ng) served as template for TCR beta cDNA synthesis primed by a constant-region primer. Three-round nested multiplex PCR performed with slightly modified ARM-PCR produced the TCR beta libraries. Forward primers for TRBV1-TRBV30 and a C-beta reverse primer served the first two PCR rounds, at roughly 10 cycles each. TCRdb analysed the multiplex PCR reads with MiXCR anew, one entry per CDR3 protein. The sample carries about 190,000 distinct CDR3 sequences, roughly 80% recorded once. Germline CDR1 and CDR2: MNHEY and SVGAGI. The CDR3 spans 14 residues. The chain combines TRBV6-5 with TRBJ2-1; the match to TRBD2 covers 8 bases. The sample consisted of tumor tissue from primary liver carcinoma. This clonotype originated in a man aged 35 to 55 with primary liver carcinoma and hepatitis B virus infection. CDR3 sequence (DNA): TGTACCAGCATCACCGGGACTAGGGACAATGAGCAGTTCTTC. Residues: CTSITGTRDNEQFF.